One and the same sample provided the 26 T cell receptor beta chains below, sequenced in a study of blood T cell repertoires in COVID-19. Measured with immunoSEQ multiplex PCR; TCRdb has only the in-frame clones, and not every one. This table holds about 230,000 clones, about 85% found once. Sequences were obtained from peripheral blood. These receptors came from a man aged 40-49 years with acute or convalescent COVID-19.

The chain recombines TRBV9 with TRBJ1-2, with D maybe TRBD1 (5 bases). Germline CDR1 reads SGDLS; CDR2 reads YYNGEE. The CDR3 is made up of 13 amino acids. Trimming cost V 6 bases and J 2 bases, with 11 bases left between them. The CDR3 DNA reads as TGTGCCAGCACCCGCCAGGGAAACTATGGCTACACCTTC. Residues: CASTRQGNYGYTF.

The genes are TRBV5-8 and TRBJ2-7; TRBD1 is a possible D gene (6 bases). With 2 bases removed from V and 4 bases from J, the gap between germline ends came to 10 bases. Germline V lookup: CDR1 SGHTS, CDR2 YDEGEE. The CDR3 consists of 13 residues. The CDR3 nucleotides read TGTGCCAGCAGCTTTCGCAGGGGTTACGAGCAGTACTTC. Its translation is CASSFRRGYEQYF. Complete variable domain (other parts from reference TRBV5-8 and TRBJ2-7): EAGVTQSPTHLIKTRGQQATLRCSPISGHTSVYWYQQALGLGLQFLLWYDEGEERNRGNFPPRFSGRQFPNYSSELNVNALELEDSALYLCASSFRRGYEQYFGPGTRLTVT.

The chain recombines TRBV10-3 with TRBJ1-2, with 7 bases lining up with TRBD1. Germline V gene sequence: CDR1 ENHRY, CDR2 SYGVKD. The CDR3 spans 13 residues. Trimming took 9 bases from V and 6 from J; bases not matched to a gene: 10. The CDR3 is CAMAETGKDGYTF. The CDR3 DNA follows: TGTGCCATGGCGGAGACAGGGAAGGATGGCTACACCTTC.

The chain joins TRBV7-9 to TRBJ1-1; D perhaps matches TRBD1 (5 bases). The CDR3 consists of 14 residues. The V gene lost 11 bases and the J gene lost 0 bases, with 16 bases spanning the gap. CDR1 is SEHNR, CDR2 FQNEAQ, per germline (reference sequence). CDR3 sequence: CAGTLGQLNTEAFF. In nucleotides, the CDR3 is TGTGCCGGCACGCTGGGGCAGTTGAACACTGAAGCTTTCTTT.

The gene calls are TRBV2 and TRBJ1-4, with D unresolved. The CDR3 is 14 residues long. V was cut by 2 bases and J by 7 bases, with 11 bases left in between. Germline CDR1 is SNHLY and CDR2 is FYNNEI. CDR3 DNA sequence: TGTGCCAGCAGTGAACCCTCGAGAAGTGAAAAACTGTTTTTT. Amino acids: CASSEPSRSEKLFF.

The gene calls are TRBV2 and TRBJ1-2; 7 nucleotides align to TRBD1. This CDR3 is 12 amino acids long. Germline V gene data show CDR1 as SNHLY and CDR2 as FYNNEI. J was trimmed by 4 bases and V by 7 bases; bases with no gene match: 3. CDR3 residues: CASMAGGYGYTF. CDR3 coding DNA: TGTGCCAGCATGGCAGGGGGCTATGGCTACACCTTC.

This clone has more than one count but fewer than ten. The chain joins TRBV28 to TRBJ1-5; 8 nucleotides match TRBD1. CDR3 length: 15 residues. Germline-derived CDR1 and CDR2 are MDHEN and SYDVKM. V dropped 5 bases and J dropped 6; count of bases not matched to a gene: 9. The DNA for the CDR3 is TGTGCCAGCAGTCCGCCCGGACAGGGAAGTCAGCCCCAGCATTTT. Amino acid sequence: CASSPPGQGSQPQHF.

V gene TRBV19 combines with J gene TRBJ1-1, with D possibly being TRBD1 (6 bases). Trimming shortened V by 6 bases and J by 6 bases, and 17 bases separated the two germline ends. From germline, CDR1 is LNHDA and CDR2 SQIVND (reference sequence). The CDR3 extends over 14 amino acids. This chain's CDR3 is CASRIRGGRAEAFF. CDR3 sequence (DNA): TGTGCCAGTAGGATTCGGGGGGGCCGGGCTGAAGCTTTCTTT. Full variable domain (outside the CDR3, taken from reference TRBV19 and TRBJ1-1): DGGITQSPKYLFRKEGQNVTLSCEQNLNHDAMYWYRQDPGQGLRLIYYSQIVNDFQKGDIAEGYSVSREKKESFPLTVTSAQKNPTAFYLCASRIRGGRAEAFFGQGTRLTVV.

Here the CDR3 DNA reads TGCAGCGTTGAGGTGTTTCTGGGACAGGGAAAGTGGGCTTTCTTT. This codes for CSVEVFLGQGKWAFF. The chain joins TRBV29-1 to TRBJ1-1; 9 bases fit TRBD1. CDR3 length: 15 residues. The ends lost 3 bases at V and 11 bases at J; junction bases unmatched: 16. Germline CDR1 SQVTM, CDR2 ANQGSEA.

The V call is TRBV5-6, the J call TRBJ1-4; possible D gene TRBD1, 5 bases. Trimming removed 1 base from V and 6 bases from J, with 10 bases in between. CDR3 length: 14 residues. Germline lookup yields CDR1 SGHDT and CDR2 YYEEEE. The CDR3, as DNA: TGTGCCAGCAGCTTGTATGGGGCGGATGAAAAACTGTTTTTT. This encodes CASSLYGADEKLFF.

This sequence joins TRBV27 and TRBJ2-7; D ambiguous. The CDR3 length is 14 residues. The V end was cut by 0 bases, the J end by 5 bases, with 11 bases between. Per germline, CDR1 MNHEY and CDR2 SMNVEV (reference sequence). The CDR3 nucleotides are TGTGCCAGCAGTTTATCCCCCCTAGGAAACGAGCAGTACTTC. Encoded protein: CASSLSPLGNEQYF.

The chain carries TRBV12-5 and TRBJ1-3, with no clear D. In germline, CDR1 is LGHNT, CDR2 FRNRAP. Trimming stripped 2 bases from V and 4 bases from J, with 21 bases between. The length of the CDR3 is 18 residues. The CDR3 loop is CASGLTYPGSLTGNTIYF. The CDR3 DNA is TGTGCTAGTGGTTTGACATATCCTGGGTCCTTGACAGGAAACACCATATATTTT.

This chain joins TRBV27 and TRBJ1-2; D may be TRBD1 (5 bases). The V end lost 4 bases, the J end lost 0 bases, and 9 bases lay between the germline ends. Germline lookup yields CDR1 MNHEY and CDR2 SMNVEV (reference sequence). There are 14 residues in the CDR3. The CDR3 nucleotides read TGTGCCAGCAGTTCGGACATTCCTAACTATGGCTACACCTTC. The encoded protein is CASSSDIPNYGYTF.

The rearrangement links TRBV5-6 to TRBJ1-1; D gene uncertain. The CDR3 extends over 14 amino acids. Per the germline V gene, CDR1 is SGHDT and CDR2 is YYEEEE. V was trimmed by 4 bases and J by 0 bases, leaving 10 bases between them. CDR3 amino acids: CASSRLGVNTEAFF. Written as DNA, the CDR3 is TGTGCCAGCAGCCGGTTGGGAGTGAACACTGAAGCTTTCTTT.

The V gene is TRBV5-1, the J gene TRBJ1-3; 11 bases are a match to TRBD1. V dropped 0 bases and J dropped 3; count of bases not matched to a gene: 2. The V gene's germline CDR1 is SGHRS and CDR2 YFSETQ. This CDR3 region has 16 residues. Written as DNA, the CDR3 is TGCGCCAGCAGCTTGGGGACAGGGGGCGTTGGAAACACCATATATTTT. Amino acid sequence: CASSLGTGGVGNTIYF.

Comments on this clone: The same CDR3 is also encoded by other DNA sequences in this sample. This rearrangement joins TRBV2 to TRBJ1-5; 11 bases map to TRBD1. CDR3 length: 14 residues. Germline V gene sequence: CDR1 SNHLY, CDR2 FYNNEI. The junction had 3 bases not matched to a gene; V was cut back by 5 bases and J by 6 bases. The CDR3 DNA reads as TGTGCCAGCAGTTGGACAGGGGGCCGTCAGCCCCAGCATTTT. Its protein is CASSWTGGRQPQHF.

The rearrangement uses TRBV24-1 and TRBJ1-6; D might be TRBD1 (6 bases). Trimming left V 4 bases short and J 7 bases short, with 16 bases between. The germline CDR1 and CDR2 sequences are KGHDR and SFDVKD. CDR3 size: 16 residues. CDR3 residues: CATSDPSTGPNSPLHF. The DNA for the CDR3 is TGTGCCACCAGTGACCCGTCGACAGGCCCCAATTCACCCCTCCACTTT.

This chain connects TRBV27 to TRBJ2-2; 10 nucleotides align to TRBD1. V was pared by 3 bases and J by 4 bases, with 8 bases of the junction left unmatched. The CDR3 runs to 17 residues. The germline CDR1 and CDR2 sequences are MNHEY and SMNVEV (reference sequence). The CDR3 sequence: CASSFGTGAIGTGELFF. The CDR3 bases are TGTGCCAGCAGTTTTGGGACAGGGGCCATTGGCACCGGGGAGCTGTTTTTT.

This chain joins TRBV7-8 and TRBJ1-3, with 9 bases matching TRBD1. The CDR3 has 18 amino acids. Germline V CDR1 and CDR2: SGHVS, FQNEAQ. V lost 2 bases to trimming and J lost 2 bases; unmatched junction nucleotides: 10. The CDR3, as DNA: TGTGCCAGCAGCTTATTCCGGGACAGGGAAGGTGCTGGAAACACCATATATTTT. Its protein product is CASSLFRDREGAGNTIYF.

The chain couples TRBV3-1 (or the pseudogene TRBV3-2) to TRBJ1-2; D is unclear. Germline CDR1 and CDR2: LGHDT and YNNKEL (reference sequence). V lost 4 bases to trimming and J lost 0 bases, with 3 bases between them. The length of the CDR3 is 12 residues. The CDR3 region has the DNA TGTGCCAGCAGCCTCTCTAACTATGGCTACACCTTC. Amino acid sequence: CASSLSNYGYTF.

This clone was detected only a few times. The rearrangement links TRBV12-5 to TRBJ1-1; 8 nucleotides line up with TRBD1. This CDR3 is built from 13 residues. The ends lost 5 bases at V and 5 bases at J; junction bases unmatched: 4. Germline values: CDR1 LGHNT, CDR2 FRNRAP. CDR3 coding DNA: TGTGCTAGTGGTGAACAGGGGGGGACTGAAGCTTTCTTT. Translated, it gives CASGEQGGTEAFF.

The CDR3, as DNA: TGCGCCAGCACCCTATCAGGGACAGGGGGCGTCGGCACCGGGGAGCTGTTTTTT. Translated: CASTLSGTGGVGTGELFF. The V and J genes are TRBV5-1 and TRBJ2-2, with TRBD1 identical over 12 bases. CDR3 length equals 18 residues. Germline values: CDR1 SGHRS, CDR2 YFSETQ. V shed 6 bases and J 4 bases; nucleotides not matched to a gene: 13.

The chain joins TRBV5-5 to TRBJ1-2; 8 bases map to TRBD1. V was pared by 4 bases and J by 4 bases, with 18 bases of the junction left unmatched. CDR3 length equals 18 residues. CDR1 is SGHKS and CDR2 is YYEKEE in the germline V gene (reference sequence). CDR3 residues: CASSPSLVRPGQAYGYTF. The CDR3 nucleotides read TGTGCCAGCAGCCCGTCTTTAGTCCGGCCGGGACAGGCCTATGGCTACACCTTC.

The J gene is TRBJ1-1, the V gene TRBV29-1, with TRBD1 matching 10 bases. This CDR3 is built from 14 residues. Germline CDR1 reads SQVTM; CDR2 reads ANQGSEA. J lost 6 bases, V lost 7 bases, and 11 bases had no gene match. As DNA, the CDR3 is TGCAGCGCCGCGGGGGGACAGGGGAAGGCTGAAGCTTTCTTT. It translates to CSAAGGQGKAEAFF.

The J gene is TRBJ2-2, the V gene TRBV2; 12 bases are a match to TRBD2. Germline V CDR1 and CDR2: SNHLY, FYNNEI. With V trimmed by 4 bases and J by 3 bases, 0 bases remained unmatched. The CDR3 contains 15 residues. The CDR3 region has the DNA TGTGCCAGCAGTGGACTAGCGGGGGACACCGGGGAGCTGTTTTTT. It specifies CASSGLAGDTGELFF.

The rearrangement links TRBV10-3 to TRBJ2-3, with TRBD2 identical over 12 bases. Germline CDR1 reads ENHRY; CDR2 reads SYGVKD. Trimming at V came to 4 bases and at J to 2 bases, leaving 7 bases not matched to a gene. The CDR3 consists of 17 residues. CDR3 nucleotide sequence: TGTGCCATCAGTGCTATACTAGCGGGGGGCCCCACAGATACGCAGTATTTT. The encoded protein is CAISAILAGGPTDTQYF.